The clone carrying this T cell receptor beta chain turned up a few times. Its antigen remains unidentified. It was by quantitative 5'-RACE with molecular barcodes that TCR beta libraries were made. TCRdb passed the 5' RACE reads through MiXCR, listing each CDR3 protein once. The repertoire holds roughly 370,000 distinct CDR3 sequences, about a fifth seen once, with about a sixth in the top ten. This entry belongs to a study of CD8 T cells in ankylosing spondylitis. Study observations and caveats: Ankylosing spondylitis blood appeared to carry a characteristic TCR beta motif of several highly homologous variants. CD8+ by phenotype, disease-linked clones were relatively rare in peripheral blood.

The germline V gene encodes CDR1 LNHDA and CDR2 SQIVND (reference sequence). V shed 6 bases, J shed 3 bases, and the junction held 6 bases outside the gene matches. This CDR3 comprises 14 residues. The sample was blood, either unsorted or a sorted T cell fraction (not recorded which). The TCR was taken from a male donor with ankylosing spondylitis. The chain joins TRBV19 to TRBJ1-1, with 8 bases identical to TRBD1. CDR3 nucleotide sequence: TGTGCCAGTAGCCGGGACAGGCGAGACACTGAAGCTTTCTTT. Translated: CASSRDRRDTEAFF.